The 9 T cell receptor beta chains below come from one sample, sequenced in a study of T cells in Graves' hyperthyroidism and ophthalmopathy. The investigators amplified TCR beta CDR3 regions from RNA transcripts. Carried out on the TCR CDR3, a first-round RT-PCR used the HTBI primer set. Each CDR3 protein gets one entry after TCRdb re-called the multiplex PCR reads with MiXCR. The sample contains approximately 610,000 distinct CDR3 sequences, roughly 14% of which appear only once. The sequencing input was blood. The receptors stem from a middle-aged woman with Graves' ophthalmopathy.

V is TRBV29-1 and J is TRBJ2-2; D ambiguous. The CDR3 covers 12 residues. From germline, CDR1 is SQVTM and CDR2 ANQGSEA. V lost 7 bases and J lost 4, with 10 bases in between. The DNA for the CDR3 is TGCAGCGCCTTCGCTACCACCGGGGAGCTGTTTTTT. Translated, it gives CSAFATTGELFF.

This clonotype was recorded many times. The chain couples TRBV25-1 to TRBJ2-7; D unresolved. This CDR3 spans 14 amino acids. From germline, CDR1 is MGHDK and CDR2 SYGVNS. Trimming took 6 bases from V and 4 from J, leaving 16 bases between them. DNA of the CDR3: TGTGCCAGCAGCCCCGTGCCGTCTAAATACGAGCAGTACTTC. Its protein product is CASSPVPSKYEQYF.

The chain has TRBV20-1 and TRBJ2-4, with 14 nucleotides matching TRBD2. CDR3 length: 16 amino acids. Germline values: CDR1 DFQATT, CDR2 SNEGSKA (reference sequence). V was clipped by 6 bases and J by 6 bases; unmatched bases: 10. CDR3 coding DNA: TGCAGTGCCGGGAGACTAGCGGGAGGGCTCGGAAACATTCAGTACTTC. Translation: CSAGRLAGGLGNIQYF.

This chain uses TRBV6-2 or TRBV6-3 with TRBJ2-7; D is perhaps TRBD2 (6 bases). With 4 bases removed from V and 3 bases from J, the gap between germline ends came to 19 bases. The germline V gene encodes CDR1 MNHEY and CDR2 SVGEGT. This CDR3 is built from 16 residues. CDR3 nucleotide sequence: TGTGCCAGCAGTTCCCCGACTAGTGAAACTGACTACGAGCAGTACTTC. Translation: CASSSPTSETDYEQYF.

This clonotype was observed at least ten times. The chain employs TRBV12-3 or TRBV12-4 and TRBJ2-6, with D uncertain. CDR3 length: 12 amino acids. Trimming removed 3 bases from V and 5 bases from J, with 2 bases in between. The CDR3 DNA follows: TGTGCCAGCAGTTTTAGGGCCAACGTCCTGACTTTC. Translating it yields CASSFRANVLTF.

The chain uses TRBV6-1 and TRBJ2-2, with TRBD2 matching 7 bases. The CDR3 has 15 residues. The J segment lost 5 bases and the V segment lost 7 bases, leaving 10 bases of the junction unmatched. Germline lookup yields CDR1 MNHNS and CDR2 SASEGT. For the CDR3, the DNA is TGTGCCAGCATCGACCTGGGACTAATGACCGGGGAGCTGTTTTTT. It translates to CASIDLGLMTGELFF.

This clonotype was observed many times. The chain is built from TRBV25-1 and TRBJ1-1, with D uncertain. With 1 base removed from V and 1 base from J, the gap between germline ends came to 7 bases. The CDR3 covers 14 residues. Germline lookup yields CDR1 MGHDK and CDR2 SYGVNS. As DNA, the CDR3 is TGTGCCAGCAGTGAATTGGGCAGGAACACTGAAGCTTTCTTT. It translates to CASSELGRNTEAFF.

This clonotype came up many times. The V gene is TRBV7-6, the J gene TRBJ1-3; TRBD1 matches at 10 bases. CDR1 is SGHVS, CDR2 FNYEAQ, per germline. The V segment lost 7 bases and the J segment 0 bases; nucleotides outside the gene matches: 6. The CDR3 is made up of 16 amino acids. CDR3 loop: CASTPDRGFSGNTIYF. DNA for the CDR3: TGTGCCAGCACCCCGGACAGGGGGTTCTCTGGAAACACCATATATTTT.

This clonotype was detected many times. The chain recombines TRBV19 with TRBJ2-5; TRBD2 agrees at 12 bases. V shed 7 bases, J shed 4 bases, and the junction held 4 bases outside the gene matches. In germline, CDR1 is LNHDA, CDR2 SQIVND (reference sequence). This CDR3 has 14 amino acids. CDR3 bases: TGTGCCAGTACCTGGACTAGCGGGATAGAGACCCAGTACTTC. Translating it yields CASTWTSGIETQYF.